This T cell receptor beta chain stems from a study of Ad26.COV2.S vaccination and SARS-CoV-2 variants. The V gene lost 8 bases and the J gene lost 6 bases, with 22 bases spanning the gap. This CDR3 comprises 15 residues. Germline lookup yields CDR1 KGHSH and CDR2 LQKENI. General study findings and limits: The TCR-based breadth and depth measures might underestimate overall T cell responses.

The table came from immunoSEQ multiplex PCR; TCRdb's copy has only in-frame clones and leaves some out. Of some 300,000 clones listed, roughly 86% are singletons. Regarding treatment: around 19 received Ad26.COV2.S at low or high dose, single or two shots; several received placebo; per-sample allocation not given. Sample collection was performed on day 63 after the first vaccine or placebo injection. Boston supplied an adult donor aged 18-55 years. On this clone itself: Its antigen is unknown.

The chain links TRBV18 to TRBJ1-2, with D tentatively TRBD1 (6 bases). This receptor was identified in a person between 18 and 60 years old who received the Ad26.COV2.S COVID-19 vaccine or a placebo. Sequenced material: peripheral blood, taken in a trial of Ad26.COV2.S vaccine versus placebo. The CDR3 loop is CASEVTGSTRNGYTF. The CDR3 DNA reads TGTGCCAGCGAAGTAACAGGGAGTACGCGGAATGGCTACACCTTC.